This TCR beta chain came from a study of T-cell memory formation after mild COVID-19. In this sample, this clonotype turned up a few times. Each CDR3 protein gets one entry after TCRdb re-called the 5' RACE reads with MiXCR. The table has roughly 300,000 distinct CDR3 sequences, roughly 15% seen once. Germline assignment: CDR1 LGHNA and CDR2 YSLEER. The V gene end was trimmed by 2 bases and the J gene end by 0 bases; junction bases not matched to a gene: 6. This CDR3 spans 16 amino acids. This TCR was sampled from a man younger than 30 who had mild COVID-19 (a few samples of this study predate the infection). Cell type and time point are not known. The genes are TRBV4-3 and TRBJ2-7; 8 positions match TRBD2. What was sequenced was PBMCs or a T cell subset sorted from them (not recorded which). CDR3 nucleotide sequence: TGCGCCAGCAGCCAATCGAGGGGACTAGACTCCTACGAGCAGTACTTC. The encoded protein is CASSQSRGLDSYEQYF.